One sample yielded the 31 T cell receptor beta chains listed below, sequenced in a study of blood T cell repertoires in COVID-19. TCRdb's copy holds only in-frame clones and misses some; the assay was immunoSEQ multiplex PCR. The sample contains 80,000 or so clones, around 83% of which appear only once. Input material: peripheral blood. All receptors derive from a human donor in a cohort sampled during active COVID-19.

This chain joins TRBV9 and TRBJ1-6; 7 bases agree with TRBD1. Germline V gives CDR1 SGDLS, CDR2 YYNGEE. V shed 2 bases and J 9 bases; nucleotides not matched to a gene: 8. This CDR3 has 15 amino acids. CDR3 sequence (DNA): TGTGCCAGCAGCGTGGCCGGGACAGTTCCTTCACCCCTCCACTTT. Amino acids: CASSVAGTVPSPLHF.

This chain joins TRBV7-9 and TRBJ2-3; 10 bases are a match to TRBD2. CDR3 length equals 18 residues. The V gene end was trimmed by 2 bases and the J gene end by 4 bases; junction bases not matched to a gene: 12. Germline lookup yields CDR1 SEHNR and CDR2 FQNEAQ (reference sequence). CDR3 DNA sequence: TGTGCCAGCAGCTTAATGGCCGGACTAGCGGTGGCCGCAGATACGCAGTATTTT. This translates into CASSLMAGLAVAADTQYF.

The genes are TRBV5-6 and TRBJ2-2, with 13 positions matching TRBD2. Germline trimming cut 0 bases from V and 4 bases from J; bases unmatched to any gene: 9. The CDR3 is 19 amino acids. CDR1 SGHDT and CDR2 YYEEEE come from the germline V gene. DNA of the CDR3: TGTGCCAGCAGCTTGGGGCCCGGGACTAGCGGGGTGTTCACCGGGGAGCTGTTTTTT. Translation gives CASSLGPGTSGVFTGELFF.

The chain carries TRBV11-3 and TRBJ2-2; 8 bases fit TRBD1. Germline V lookup: CDR1 SGHNT, CDR2 YENEEA. V lost 5 bases to trimming and J lost 1 base; unmatched junction nucleotides: 6. The CDR3 contains 16 residues. The CDR3 bases are TGTGCCAGCAGCCCACGGACAGGGCGGAACACCGGGGAGCTGTTTTTT. Its translation is CASSPRTGRNTGELFF.

The gene calls are TRBV28 and TRBJ1-3; the D gene is possibly TRBD1 (6 bases). CDR1 and CDR2 (germline): MDHEN, SYDVKM. The CDR3 totals 15 residues. V was cut by 6 bases and J by 4 bases, with 16 bases left in between. The CDR3 reads CASSPVGQLGNTIYF. Here the CDR3 DNA reads TGTGCCAGCAGCCCGGTCGGACAGTTAGGAAACACCATATATTTT.

The chain is built from TRBV6-5 and TRBJ2-2; no reliable D call. V was trimmed by 8 bases and J by 0 bases, leaving 10 bases between them. Germline V CDR1 and CDR2: MNHEY, SVGAGI. The CDR3 covers 14 residues. CDR3 region: CASLDNSNTGELFF. The CDR3 coding sequence is TGTGCCAGCCTCGACAACTCGAACACCGGGGAGCTGTTTTTT.

This clone was detected only a few times. V usage is TRBV19 and J usage is TRBJ2-2; TRBD1 matches 11 bases. This CDR3 has 17 amino acids. V lost 7 bases to trimming and J lost 4 bases; unmatched junction nucleotides: 11. Germline V lookup: CDR1 LNHDA, CDR2 SQIVND (reference sequence). This CDR3 reads CASIRSQGTGGTGELFF. The CDR3 nucleotides read TGTGCCAGTATAAGGTCCCAGGGGACAGGGGGCACCGGGGAGCTGTTTTTT.

In DNA form, the CDR3 reads TGCAGCGTTCGCGCCCCCGGGACAGTTAACGGCTACACCTTC. Translation gives CSVRAPGTVNGYTF. The genes are TRBV29-1 and TRBJ1-2, with TRBD1 identical over 7 bases. The CDR3 contains 14 residues. With 5 bases clipped from V and 8 bases from J, the junction kept 14 bases outside the gene matches. CDR1 and CDR2 from the germline V gene are SQVTM and ANQGSEA.

The chain combines TRBV5-4 with TRBJ2-7; possibly TRBD2 for D (5 bases). Germline-derived CDR1 and CDR2 are SGHNT and YYREEE (reference sequence). V was pared by 3 bases and J by 2 bases, with 9 bases between. This CDR3 spans 13 amino acids. The CDR3 DNA reads as TGTGCCAGCAGCTGGACTCCCCCCTACGAGCAGTACTTC. This encodes CASSWTPPYEQYF.

The CDR3 DNA follows: TGTGCCAGCAGCCCTAGGACTAGCGGGGGGAACAATGAGCAGTTCTTC. Translation gives CASSPRTSGGNNEQFF. V usage is TRBV3-1 (or the pseudogene TRBV3-2) and J usage is TRBJ2-1; TRBD2 matches at 14 bases. V was pared by 4 bases and J by 5 bases, with 4 bases of the junction left unmatched. Germline values: CDR1 LGHDT, CDR2 YNNKEL (reference sequence). The CDR3 is made up of 16 amino acids.

This CDR3 is CASSVRGSGSPLHF. For the CDR3, the DNA is TGTGCCAGCAGCGTCAGGGGGTCGGGTTCACCCCTCCACTTT. The J gene is TRBJ1-6, the V gene TRBV6-5; 7 positions match TRBD1. The CDR3 runs to 14 residues. Germline V lookup: CDR1 MNHEY, CDR2 SVGAGI. V shed 6 bases, J shed 9 bases, and the junction held 8 bases outside the gene matches.

The chain employs TRBV3-1 (or the pseudogene TRBV3-2) and TRBJ2-1, with 11 bases lining up with TRBD1. Germline values: CDR1 LGHDT, CDR2 YNNKEL (reference sequence). V was clipped by 4 bases and J by 1 base; unmatched bases: 0. CDR3 length equals 15 residues. CDR3 bases: TGTGCCAGCAGCCGGGACAGGGGGTCCTACAATGAGCAGTTCTTC. Amino acids: CASSRDRGSYNEQFF.

This clone was recorded once. The chain joins TRBV11-2 to TRBJ1-6, with a tentative D call TRBD1 (6 bases). The V gene's germline CDR1 is SGHAT and CDR2 FQNNGV. Trimming shortened V by 4 bases and J by 5 bases, and 15 bases separated the two germline ends. The CDR3 sequence is 16 residues long. CDR3 sequence: CASSSLQGWNNSPLHF. Here the CDR3 DNA reads TGTGCCAGCAGCTCCTTACAGGGTTGGAATAATTCACCCCTCCACTTT.

V gene TRBV9 combines with J gene TRBJ2-2, with 7 bases that match TRBD1. V gave up 0 bases and J gave up 4 bases; unmatched junction bases: 6. Germline V lookup: CDR1 SGDLS, CDR2 YYNGEE. The CDR3 is made up of 16 amino acids. In nucleotides, the CDR3 is TGTGCCAGCAGCGTAGAAGGGGGCATTAGCACCGGGGAGCTGTTTTTT. It codes for CASSVEGGISTGELFF. The full variable domain, its missing parts supplied by reference TRBV9 and TRBJ2-2, is DSGVTQTPKHLITATGQRVTLRCSPRSGDLSVYWYQQSLDQGLQFLIQYYNGEERAKGNILERFSAQQFPDLHSELNLSSLELGDSALYFCASSVEGGISTGELFFGEGSRLTVL.

The table lists this clone with a few counts. The chain joins TRBV9 to TRBJ1-1; TRBD1 is a possible D gene (6 bases). Germline-derived CDR1 and CDR2 are SGDLS and YYNGEE. This CDR3 contains 15 residues. Trimming shortened V by 2 bases and J by 2 bases, and 13 bases separated the two germline ends. The DNA for the CDR3 is TGTGCCAGCAGCGTGAGACAGGACCCCAACACTGAAGCTTTCTTT. Translated: CASSVRQDPNTEAFF.

This chain joins TRBV6-1 and TRBJ2-2; 11 bases are shared with TRBD2. Germline CDR1 MNHNS, CDR2 SASEGT. The ends lost 2 bases at V and 4 bases at J; junction bases unmatched: 15. This CDR3 contains 20 residues. The CDR3 spells CASSESASGGYLGATGELFF. The CDR3 DNA sequence: TGTGCCAGCAGTGAATCGGCTAGCGGGGGGTACCTGGGGGCCACCGGGGAGCTGTTTTTT.

This clone was detected once. The V call is TRBV7-2, the J call TRBJ2-1; 9 positions match TRBD2. Germline V CDR1 and CDR2: SGHTA, FQGNSA. CDR3 size: 16 residues. Unmatched junction bases numbered 7, after V lost 2 bases and J lost 5 bases. The CDR3 spells CASSLSMLAGNNEQFF. The DNA for the CDR3 is TGTGCCAGCAGCTTAAGTATGCTAGCGGGGAACAATGAGCAGTTCTTC.

The V and J genes are TRBV24-1 and TRBJ2-2; 7 nucleotides agree with TRBD1. J gave up 4 bases and V 5 bases, and 9 bases lay outside the gene matches. Germline V lookup: CDR1 KGHDR, CDR2 SFDVKD. The CDR3 spans 16 residues. DNA of the CDR3: TGTGCCACCAGTGGTCCGGGACAGAGTGTCACCGGGGAGCTGTTTTTT. It translates to CATSGPGQSVTGELFF.

This clone was recorded a few times. The genes are TRBV5-1 and TRBJ1-2; D remains ambiguous. This CDR3 comprises 13 residues. Trimming left V 0 bases short and J 4 bases short, with 7 bases between. CDR1 SGHRS and CDR2 YFSETQ come from the germline V gene. CDR3 loop: CASSLDSVYGYTF. The CDR3 bases are TGCGCCAGCAGCTTGGACAGTGTCTATGGCTACACCTTC.

This clone was counted a few times. The genes are TRBV6-5 and TRBJ1-5; D possibly corresponds to TRBD1 (5 bases). This CDR3 comprises 14 residues. Trimming cost V 8 bases and J 0 bases, with 11 bases left between them. Germline CDR1 MNHEY, CDR2 SVGAGI. The chain's CDR3 is CASVLQGSNQPQHF. In DNA, the CDR3 is TGTGCCAGCGTCCTTCAGGGTAGCAATCAGCCCCAGCATTTT.

This clone showed up just a few times. This chain links TRBV12-5 with TRBJ2-3; TRBD2 aligns across 7 bases. CDR1 and CDR2 (germline): LGHNT, FRNRAP. The V segment lost 6 bases and the J segment 2 bases; nucleotides outside the gene matches: 5. This CDR3 is built from 14 residues. CDR3 in amino acids: CASGPSGDTDTQYF. The CDR3 DNA reads TGTGCTAGTGGCCCCAGCGGGGACACAGATACGCAGTATTTT.

A few counts support this clone. J is TRBJ1-5 and V is TRBV6-6, with a possible D match to TRBD1 (5 bases). The V end was cut by 5 bases, the J end by 4 bases, with 21 bases between. The germline V gene has CDR1 MNHNY and CDR2 SVGAGI (reference sequence). There are 17 residues in the CDR3. The CDR3, as DNA: TGTGCCAGCAGTCCGGGCTTGGGGGGAATTGGGAATCAGCCCCAGCATTTT. The encoded protein is CASSPGLGGIGNQPQHF.

This chain links TRBV7-9 with TRBJ2-7, with 10 positions matching TRBD2. V lost 1 base to trimming and J lost 6 bases; unmatched junction nucleotides: 18. CDR1 is SEHNR, CDR2 FQNEAQ, per germline (reference sequence). This CDR3 contains 19 residues. The CDR3 here is CASSLVAGASGGPPGEQYF. CDR3 sequence (DNA): TGTGCCAGCAGCTTAGTGGCTGGGGCTAGCGGGGGACCCCCTGGCGAGCAGTACTTC.

V usage is TRBV5-4 and J usage is TRBJ2-5, with 11 bases lining up with TRBD2. V was pared by 3 bases and J by 1 base, with 5 bases of the junction left unmatched. The CDR3 is 16 amino acids. Germline V CDR1 and CDR2: SGHNT, YYREEE (reference sequence). CDR3 residues: CASSSGLADLQETQYF. The CDR3 DNA sequence: TGTGCCAGCAGCTCGGGACTAGCGGATCTCCAAGAGACCCAGTACTTC.

The chain links TRBV6-5 to TRBJ1-6, with 7 bases matching TRBD1. The J segment lost 6 bases and the V segment lost 5 bases, leaving 7 bases of the junction unmatched. The CDR3 totals 15 residues. Looked up from germline, CDR1 is MNHEY and CDR2 is SVGAGI. In DNA, the CDR3 is TGTGCCAGCAGTAGGGCGGGACAGTTTAATTCACCCCTCCACTTT. Encoded protein: CASSRAGQFNSPLHF.

The J gene is TRBJ2-2, the V gene TRBV14; D is undetermined. CDR1 is SGHDN and CDR2 is FVKESK in the germline V gene. Trimming left V 2 bases short and J 6 bases short, with 7 bases between. CDR3 length: 13 amino acids. CDR3 in DNA: TGTGCCAGCAGCCAAAGAGCCCCCGGGGAGCTGTTTTTT. Translation gives CASSQRAPGELFF.

Here the CDR3 reads CAISDSYGYTF. The CDR3 bases are TGTGCCATCAGTGACAGCTATGGCTACACCTTC. V and J are TRBV10-3 and TRBJ1-2; no reliable D call. With 3 bases removed from V and 4 bases from J, the gap between germline ends came to 3 bases. Germline V gives CDR1 ENHRY, CDR2 SYGVKD. The CDR3 has 11 residues.

The chain has TRBV7-9 and TRBJ2-5; D might be TRBD2 (7 bases). This CDR3 spans 15 amino acids. Looked up from germline, CDR1 is SEHNR and CDR2 is FQNEAQ (reference sequence). Trimming left V 2 bases short and J 4 bases short, with 14 bases between. The CDR3 DNA sequence: TGTGCCAGCAGCTTAATGGCGGGGGCCGGAGAGACCCAGTACTTC. This gives the protein CASSLMAGAGETQYF.

This chain uses TRBV30 with TRBJ1-1; no clear D. The length of the CDR3 is 13 residues. The V end was cut by 0 bases, the J end by 1 base, with 6 bases between. The germline V gene has CDR1 GTSNPN and CDR2 SVGIG (reference sequence). CDR3 nucleotides: TGTGCCTGGAGTGTACAGTCGAACACTGAAGCTTTCTTT. This gives the protein CAWSVQSNTEAFF. Full variable domain (outside the CDR3, taken from reference TRBV30 and TRBJ1-1): SQTIHQWPATLVQPVGSPLSLECTVEGTSNPNLYWYRQAAGRGLQLLFYSVGIGQISSEVPQNLSASRPQDRQFILSSKKLLLSDSGFYLCAWSVQSNTEAFFGQGTRLTVV.

This chain links TRBV9 with TRBJ2-1; 8 bases align to TRBD2. The CDR3 covers 14 residues. Germline V gene lookup returns CDR1 SGDLS and CDR2 YYNGEE. V shed 6 bases, J shed 0 bases, and the junction held 2 bases outside the gene matches. CDR3 residues: CASTSGPSYNEQFF. The CDR3 DNA is TGTGCCAGCACTAGCGGGCCCTCCTACAATGAGCAGTTCTTC.

The CDR3 region is CAWSVETVRHTGYTF. The CDR3 DNA reads as TGTGCCTGGAGTGTGGAAACCGTCAGACATACCGGCTACACCTTC. The rearrangement joins TRBV30 to TRBJ1-2, with D unresolved. This CDR3 spans 15 amino acids. Germline V gene data show CDR1 as GTSNPN and CDR2 as SVGIG (reference sequence). Trimming shortened V by 0 bases and J by 8 bases, and 19 bases separated the two germline ends.